The 25 T cell receptor beta chains listed next were all sequenced from one sample in a study of CD8 T cells in Susac syndrome. The authors reverse transcribed roughly 0.5 to 1 ug RNA with random hexamers. TCRdb analysed the immunoSEQ multiplex PCR reads with MiXCR anew, one entry per CDR3 protein. The table records tens of thousands of distinct CDR3 sequences, approximately 93% of them present only once. The material sequenced was CD8+ T cells from PBMCs. The source is a human donor with Susac syndrome.

The chain joins TRBV30 to TRBJ2-5; 11 nucleotides match TRBD2. Per the germline V gene, CDR1 is GTSNPN and CDR2 is SVGIG (reference sequence). The trim removed 5 bases at V and 2 bases at J, leaving 10 bases unmatched. There are 16 residues in the CDR3. DNA for the CDR3: TGTGCCTGGTCACCGGGACTAGCGGTGTGGCAAGAGACCCAGTACTTC. Its protein is CAWSPGLAVWQETQYF.

The chain uses TRBV20-1 and TRBJ2-5; TRBD1 might be the D (6 bases). The V end lost 5 bases, the J end lost 2 bases, and 15 bases lay between the germline ends. The germline V gene has CDR1 DFQATT and CDR2 SNEGSKA (reference sequence). The CDR3 has 14 residues. This CDR3 reads CSAPRPGEQETQYF. CDR3 DNA sequence: TGCAGTGCTCCCCGCCCAGGGGAACAAGAGACCCAGTACTTC.

This clonotype was seen more than once but under ten times. The chain joins TRBV12-3 or TRBV12-4 to TRBJ1-1; D is undetermined. CDR3 length equals 12 residues. The V end lost 2 bases, the J end lost 1 base, and 2 bases lay between the germline ends. The chain's CDR3 is CASSLRNTEAFF. Here the CDR3 DNA reads TGTGCCAGCAGTTTACGGAACACTGAAGCTTTCTTT.

This chain links TRBV27 with TRBJ1-2; D is unclear. The CDR3 consists of 11 residues. Per germline, CDR1 MNHEY and CDR2 SMNVEV (reference sequence). The germline V and J ends were trimmed by 5 bases and 6 bases, with 7 bases remaining between them. The CDR3 here is CASSPGHGYTF. CDR3 DNA sequence: TGTGCCAGCAGTCCCGGACATGGCTACACCTTC.

The chain employs TRBV6-2 or TRBV6-3 and TRBJ1-1; a possible D gene is TRBD1 (5 bases). From germline, CDR1 is MNHEY and CDR2 SVGEGT. The CDR3 extends over 14 amino acids. Trimming removed 2 bases from V and 1 base from J, with 8 bases in between. Written as DNA, the CDR3 is TGTGCCAGCAGTTACGACAGACCGAACACTGAAGCTTTCTTT. This translates into CASSYDRPNTEAFF.

The chain employs TRBV6-2 or TRBV6-3 and TRBJ2-7, with 9 bases that match TRBD2. V lost 2 bases and J lost 4; bases outside the gene matches: 0. This CDR3 has 13 amino acids. Per the germline V gene, CDR1 is MNHEY and CDR2 is SVGEGT. CDR3 bases: TGTGCCAGCAGTTACACTAGCGGGTACGAGCAGTACTTC. Its translation: CASSYTSGYEQYF.

The rearrangement uses TRBV7-6 and TRBJ1-1; D is unclear. This CDR3 comprises 14 residues. V gave up 1 base and J gave up 0 bases, with 6 bases separating them. Germline values: CDR1 SGHVS, CDR2 FNYEAQ. CDR3: CASSLGAMNTEAFF. The CDR3 nucleotides are TGTGCCAGCAGCTTAGGTGCGATGAACACTGAAGCTTTCTTT. Drawing the rest from reference TRBV7-6 and TRBJ1-1, the complete variable domain is GAGVSQSPRYKVTKRGQDVALRCDPISGHVSLYWYRQALGQGPEFLTYFNYEAQQDKSGLPNDRFSAERPEGSISTLTIQRTEQRDSAMYRCASSLGAMNTEAFFGQGTRLTVV.

The rearrangement joins TRBV6-6 to TRBJ2-1; D is uncertain. The CDR3 totals 11 residues. Looked up from germline, CDR1 is MNHNY and CDR2 is SVGAGI (reference sequence). V was clipped by 7 bases and J by 9 bases, with 10 bases between them. CDR3 in amino acids: CASTRSSEQFF. The CDR3 DNA sequence: TGTGCCAGCACCCGCAGCTCTGAGCAGTTCTTC.

The chain uses TRBV25-1 and TRBJ2-1; no clear D gene. The V end was cut by 1 base, the J end by 0 bases, with 10 bases between. The germline V gene has CDR1 MGHDK and CDR2 SYGVNS. CDR3 length equals 16 residues. DNA of the CDR3: TGTGCCAGCAGTGAATCATCGGGTAGCTCCTACAATGAGCAGTTCTTC. It codes for CASSESSGSSYNEQFF.

This sequence joins TRBV20-1 and TRBJ2-7; D ambiguous. Germline V gene lookup returns CDR1 DFQATT and CDR2 SNEGSKA (reference sequence). The CDR3 is made up of 14 amino acids. With 0 bases removed from V and 0 bases from J, the gap between germline ends came to 9 bases. CDR3 nucleotide sequence: TGCAGTGCTAGAGATCACCGGAGCTCCTACGAGCAGTACTTC. Its translation: CSARDHRSSYEQYF.

The chain carries TRBV27 and TRBJ1-5, with D possibly TRBD1 on 6 matching bases. The CDR3 consists of 15 residues. Deletions cut 5 bases from V and 4 bases from J, with 15 bases between. The germline V gene encodes CDR1 MNHEY and CDR2 SMNVEV (reference sequence). The CDR3 is CASSAYLGANQPQHF. The CDR3 nucleotides read TGTGCCAGCAGTGCGTATTTGGGGGCGAATCAGCCCCAGCATTTT.

The V and J genes are TRBV19 and TRBJ1-5; D is uncertain. The V end was cut by 3 bases, the J end by 3 bases, with 9 bases between. The CDR3 runs to 14 residues. The germline CDR1 and CDR2 sequences are LNHDA and SQIVND (reference sequence). CDR3 in amino acids: CASSIPPDNQPQHF. As DNA, the CDR3 is TGTGCCAGTAGTATTCCGCCAGACAATCAGCCCCAGCATTTT.

The chain is built from TRBV27 and TRBJ1-5, with D tentatively TRBD1 (5 bases). V dropped 5 bases and J dropped 6 bases, with 20 bases sitting between them. The CDR3 spans 16 residues. Germline-derived CDR1 and CDR2 are MNHEY and SMNVEV (reference sequence). The CDR3 DNA follows: TGTGCCAGCAGTCCCACAAAAGGGGCTTTCGGTCAGCCCCAGCATTTT. The encoded protein is CASSPTKGAFGQPQHF.

This sequence joins TRBV9 and TRBJ1-4; D is perhaps TRBD1 (5 bases). CDR1 is SGDLS and CDR2 is YYNGEE in the germline V gene. V was trimmed by 3 bases and J by 10 bases, leaving 13 bases between them. The CDR3 length is 13 residues. CDR3 loop: CASSAGTGGKLFF. As DNA, the CDR3 is TGTGCCAGCAGCGCAGGAACAGGAGGAAAACTGTTTTTT. The complete variable domain, with remaining parts taken from reference TRBV9 and TRBJ1-4, reads DSGVTQTPKHLITATGQRVTLRCSPRSGDLSVYWYQQSLDQGLQFLIQYYNGEERAKGNILERFSAQQFPDLHSELNLSSLELGDSALYFCASSAGTGGKLFFGSGTQLSVL.

Only one count was recorded for this clonotype. The chain carries TRBV19 and TRBJ2-1, with D possibly being TRBD1 or TRBD2 (6 bases each). The CDR3 sequence is 16 residues long. The V end lost 4 bases, the J end lost 9 bases, and 22 bases lay between the germline ends. In germline, CDR1 is LNHDA, CDR2 SQIVND (reference sequence). CDR3 nucleotides: TGTGCCAGTAGTACCGCCCTTGTGGGGGGCCAGGTTGAGCAGTTCTTC. This gives the protein CASSTALVGGQVEQFF.

The chain joins TRBV6-2 or TRBV6-3 to TRBJ2-1, with D perhaps being TRBD1 or TRBD2 (6 bases each). The length of the CDR3 is 21 residues. Germline V lookup: CDR1 MNHEY, CDR2 SVGEGT. CDR3 DNA sequence: TGTGCGACCTCCAGGGGCTCCCAGGGACGTACCGGAGGGGCTACCTACAATGAGCAGTTCTTC. It encodes CATSRGSQGRTGGATYNEQFF.

The V gene is TRBV19, the J gene TRBJ1-1; D unclear. CDR3 length: 14 residues. CDR1 and CDR2 from the germline V gene are LNHDA and SQIVND (reference sequence). V dropped 3 bases and J dropped 1 base, with 9 bases sitting between them. CDR3 region: CASSMIGRNTEAFF. In nucleotides, the CDR3 is TGTGCCAGTAGTATGATCGGCAGGAACACTGAAGCTTTCTTT.

This clonotype was counted a single time. The J gene is TRBJ2-1, the V gene TRBV20-1; TRBD1 matches 10 bases. CDR3 length equals 12 residues. Germline CDR1 is DFQATT and CDR2 is SNEGSKA (reference sequence). This chain's CDR3 is CSAGTGDNEQFF. The CDR3 DNA reads as TGCAGCGCCGGGACAGGGGACAATGAGCAGTTCTTC.

The chain couples TRBV2 to TRBJ2-7; D is uncertain. The V gene lost 8 bases and the J gene lost 3 bases, with 11 bases spanning the gap. The CDR3 runs 12 residues. Germline V lookup: CDR1 SNHLY, CDR2 FYNNEI. This CDR3 reads CASLNLFYEQYF. The CDR3 DNA follows: TGTGCCAGCCTAAACCTCTTCTACGAGCAGTACTTC.

The rearrangement links TRBV5-8 to TRBJ2-3; D possibly matches TRBD1 or TRBD2 (5 bases each). Per the germline V gene, CDR1 is SGHTS and CDR2 is YDEGEE. V was trimmed by 2 bases and J by 1 base, leaving 11 bases between them. CDR3 length: 15 amino acids. The CDR3 is CASSFVQGGTDTQYF. CDR3 in DNA: TGTGCCAGCAGCTTCGTCCAGGGAGGCACAGATACGCAGTATTTT.

The chain links TRBV25-1 to TRBJ1-2; 9 positions match TRBD1. With V trimmed by 3 bases and J by 8 bases, 13 bases remained unmatched. Germline lookup yields CDR1 MGHDK and CDR2 SYGVNS. The CDR3 loop spans 16 amino acids. CDR3 DNA: TGTGCCAGCAGTGAGGGTACGAACAGGGGGCTGGGAGGCTACACCTTC. It encodes CASSEGTNRGLGGYTF.

The chain links TRBV19 to TRBJ1-2; TRBD1 is a possible D gene (5 bases). Deletions cut 5 bases from V and 0 bases from J, with 13 bases between. The CDR3 runs 15 residues. Germline assignment: CDR1 LNHDA and CDR2 SQIVND (reference sequence). The CDR3, as DNA: TGTGCCAGTAGTGGCCGGGACGGATCTAACTATGGCTACACCTTC. It is translated as CASSGRDGSNYGYTF.

J is TRBJ2-7 and V is TRBV7-9, with 8 bases that match TRBD1. Trimming cost V 1 base and J 1 base; bases outside gene matches: 3. Germline CDR1 is SEHNR and CDR2 is FQNEAQ (reference sequence). This CDR3 has 15 residues. The CDR3, as DNA: TGTGCCAGCAGCTTAGTAGGACAGGGATCCTACGAGCAGTACTTC. Translation gives CASSLVGQGSYEQYF.

This chain joins TRBV10-3 and TRBJ1-3; possible D gene TRBD1, 6 bases. The CDR3 sequence is 17 residues long. V lost 6 bases and J lost 0, with 18 bases in between. Germline V CDR1 and CDR2: ENHRY, SYGVKD. CDR3 region: CAISLDRTDSSGNTIYF. The CDR3 nucleotides are TGTGCCATCAGCCTCGACCGGACAGATAGCTCTGGAAACACCATATATTTT.

The DNA of the CDR3 is TGTGCCAGCAGCCGGGGACAGGGGATGGCAGATACGCAGTATTTT. It is translated as CASSRGQGMADTQYF. This chain uses TRBV5-5 with TRBJ2-3, with 10 bases identical to TRBD1. Germline V gene lookup returns CDR1 SGHKS and CDR2 YYEKEE (reference sequence). The trim removed 4 bases at V and 4 bases at J, leaving 6 bases unmatched. This CDR3 spans 15 amino acids.